Each of the 15 T cell receptor beta chains below was sequenced from the same sample in a study of cytotoxic CD8 clonotypes in ibrutinib-treated CLL. Assay used: immunoSEQ multiplex PCR; TCRdb lists only in-frame clones, some missing. This sample has some 290,000 clones; roughly 85% occur once, and the top ten carry 6.5% to 8.5%. The starting material was PBMCs, obtained before ibrutinib treatment. All receptors derive from a human donor with chronic lymphocytic leukemia.

Only a few counts were recorded for this clone. V usage is TRBV9 and J usage is TRBJ2-2, with 10 bases identical to TRBD2. CDR1 is SGDLS, CDR2 YYNGEE, per germline. The CDR3 sequence is 15 residues long. The V segment lost 4 bases and the J segment 6 bases; nucleotides outside the gene matches: 6. The DNA of the CDR3 is TGTGCCAGCAGCCCCCCTAGCGGGAGACCCGGGGAGCTGTTTTTT. This gives the protein CASSPPSGRPGELFF. Full variable domain (rest looked up from reference TRBV9 and TRBJ2-2): DSGVTQTPKHLITATGQRVTLRCSPRSGDLSVYWYQQSLDQGLQFLIQYYNGEERAKGNILERFSAQQFPDLHSELNLSSLELGDSALYFCASSPPSGRPGELFFGEGSRLTVL.

This clone came up a few times. J is TRBJ2-7 and V is TRBV5-1, with 7 bases matching TRBD1. Germline CDR1 SGHRS, CDR2 YFSETQ. The junction had 7 bases not matched to a gene; V was cut back by 7 bases and J by 0 bases. The CDR3 runs 14 residues. The CDR3 sequence: CASATDRISYEQYF. The CDR3 nucleotides are TGCGCCAGCGCAACGGACAGGATCTCCTACGAGCAGTACTTC.

The gene calls are TRBV25-1 and TRBJ2-5; D is possibly TRBD1 (5 bases). Germline CDR1 reads MGHDK; CDR2 reads SYGVNS. The CDR3 totals 12 residues. The V end lost 6 bases, the J end lost 5 bases, and 10 bases lay between the germline ends. The CDR3 loop is CASSAGLETQYF. CDR3 nucleotides: TGTGCCAGCAGCGCAGGGTTGGAGACCCAGTACTTC.

The chain combines TRBV25-1 with TRBJ2-1, with D possibly TRBD1 on 5 matching bases. The CDR3 totals 11 residues. Germline assignment: CDR1 MGHDK and CDR2 SYGVNS. V lost 6 bases and J lost 5, with 5 bases in between. CDR3: CASRQDNEQFF. CDR3 coding DNA: TGTGCCAGCAGACAGGACAATGAGCAGTTCTTC.

J is TRBJ2-1 and V is TRBV4-3, with D uncertain. Germline loops: CDR1 LGHNA, CDR2 YSLEER. Trimming left V 1 base short and J 6 bases short, with 13 bases between. The CDR3 is made up of 15 amino acids. The CDR3 loop reads CASSQVRVLRNEQFF. The CDR3 bases are TGCGCCAGCAGCCAAGTTAGGGTCCTGCGCAATGAGCAGTTCTTC.

The J gene is TRBJ2-7, the V gene TRBV29-1; 7 positions agree with TRBD2. V lost 2 bases, J lost 4 bases, and 17 bases stayed unmatched. CDR3 length equals 17 residues. Germline V gene data show CDR1 as SQVTM and CDR2 as ANQGSEA. Here the CDR3 reads CSVEKGGGRDQWYEQYF. CDR3 in DNA: TGCAGCGTTGAAAAAGGCGGGGGTCGGGATCAATGGTACGAGCAGTACTTC.

V and J are TRBV6-1 and TRBJ2-1, with 13 nucleotides matching TRBD2. CDR3 length equals 20 residues. V trimming: 0 bases; J trimming: 5 bases; junction bases outside the gene matches: 13. Per germline, CDR1 MNHNS and CDR2 SASEGT. CDR3 region: CASSEAIWTSGRKSHNEQFF. The CDR3 DNA reads as TGTGCCAGCAGTGAAGCTATTTGGACTAGCGGGAGAAAGTCTCACAATGAGCAGTTCTTC.

CDR3: CASSQETTNYGYTF. As DNA, the CDR3 is TGTGCCAGCAGCCAAGAGACCACTAACTATGGCTACACCTTC. The chain carries TRBV14 and TRBJ1-2; D gene ambiguous. Trimming stripped 0 bases from V and 0 bases from J, with 5 bases between. The CDR3 has 14 amino acids. Per germline, CDR1 SGHDN and CDR2 FVKESK.

The chain combines TRBV18 with TRBJ1-4, with D perhaps matching TRBD1 (5 bases). Per germline, CDR1 KGHSH and CDR2 LQKENI. With 4 bases removed from V and 7 bases from J, the gap between germline ends came to 22 bases. The CDR3 length is 17 residues. CDR3 nucleotide sequence: TGTGCCAGCTCACTAAGGGCGGCTGGGGACGGAGTTGAAAAACTGTTTTTT. It codes for CASSLRAAGDGVEKLFF.

The chain combines TRBV30 with TRBJ2-7, with 11 bases lining up with TRBD2. CDR1 GTSNPN and CDR2 SVGIG come from the germline V gene (reference sequence). V shed 0 bases and J 0 bases; nucleotides not matched to a gene: 13. This CDR3 spans 19 amino acids. The CDR3 DNA sequence: TGTGCCTGGAGTGTTCGGTGGGGACTAGCGGAAACAGGCTCCTACGAGCAGTACTTC. Its protein is CAWSVRWGLAETGSYEQYF.

V and J are TRBV7-8 and TRBJ2-2, with D perhaps TRBD1 (6 bases). The CDR3 runs 15 residues. Germline-derived CDR1 and CDR2 are SGHVS and FQNEAQ. Trimming removed 4 bases at V and 4 bases at J, with 13 bases between. The CDR3 sequence: CASSSATGSTGELFF. The CDR3 nucleotides read TGTGCCAGCAGCTCGGCTACAGGGAGCACCGGGGAGCTGTTTTTT.

The chain recombines TRBV29-1 with TRBJ2-4; D remains ambiguous. The length of the CDR3 is 12 residues. Trimming took off 4 bases at V and 3 bases at J, with 7 bases between the two ends. Germline values: CDR1 SQVTM, CDR2 ANQGSEA. CDR3 in DNA: TGCAGCGTTGCGGCAGGCAAAAACATTCAGTACTTC. Translated, it gives CSVAAGKNIQYF.

This clone was picked up a small number of times. The J gene is TRBJ2-5, the V gene TRBV5-4; 9 bases match TRBD2. Trimming removed 1 base from V and 3 bases from J; junction bases left unmatched: 7. The germline V gene has CDR1 SGHNT and CDR2 YYREEE (reference sequence). CDR3 size: 16 residues. The CDR3 DNA follows: TGTGCCAGCAGCTTGCCGGGACTAGCAACCAAAGAGACCCAGTACTTC. Its protein is CASSLPGLATKETQYF.

The chain combines TRBV19 with TRBJ1-5; D call uncertain. This CDR3 region has 13 residues. Looked up from germline, CDR1 is LNHDA and CDR2 is SQIVND (reference sequence). The V end was cut by 5 bases, the J end by 6 bases, with 11 bases between. This chain's CDR3 is CASSPTRTQPQHF. The CDR3 nucleotides are TGTGCCAGTAGTCCGACAAGAACTCAGCCCCAGCATTTT.

This clone was detected only a few times. This chain connects TRBV7-9 to TRBJ2-2, with 8 bases matching TRBD2. V shed 5 bases, J shed 6 bases, and the junction held 8 bases outside the gene matches. The CDR3 consists of 15 residues. The germline CDR1 and CDR2 sequences are SEHNR and FQNEAQ (reference sequence). This CDR3 is CASSPRTSFSGELFF. The CDR3 coding sequence is TGTGCCAGCAGCCCAAGGACTAGCTTTTCCGGGGAGCTGTTTTTT. Drawing the rest from reference TRBV7-9 and TRBJ2-2, the complete variable domain is DTGVSQNPRHKITKRGQNVTFRCDPISEHNRLYWYRQTLGQGPEFLTYFQNEAQLEKSRLLSDRFSAERPKGSFSTLEIQRTEQGDSAMYLCASSPRTSFSGELFFGEGSRLTVL.